This TCR beta chain was identified during a study of Ad26.COV2.S vaccination and SARS-CoV-2 variants. Treatment specified: roughly 20 received Ad26.COV2.S at low or high dose, single or two shots; 5 received placebo; per-sample allocation not given. Vaccine and placebo recipients were sampled on day 63 after the first injection. The repertoire was sequenced with immunoSEQ multiplex PCR; TCRdb's copy has only in-frame clones and lacks some. The table includes roughly 350,000 clones, less than 90% detected once. Looked up from germline, CDR1 is SGHDT and CDR2 is YYEEEE. This CDR3 is built from 12 residues. V lost 5 bases, J lost 9 bases, and 4 bases stayed unmatched.

Sequences were derived from peripheral blood, sampled in a trial of Ad26.COV2.S vaccine versus placebo. This TCR came from a person between 18 and 65 years old who received the Ad26.COV2.S COVID-19 vaccine or a placebo. The V and J genes are TRBV5-6 and TRBJ2-1, with TRBD1 identical over 8 bases. As DNA, the CDR3 is TGTGCCAGCAGTCCTACAGGGGGTGAGCAGTTCTTC. It yields the protein CASSPTGGEQFF.